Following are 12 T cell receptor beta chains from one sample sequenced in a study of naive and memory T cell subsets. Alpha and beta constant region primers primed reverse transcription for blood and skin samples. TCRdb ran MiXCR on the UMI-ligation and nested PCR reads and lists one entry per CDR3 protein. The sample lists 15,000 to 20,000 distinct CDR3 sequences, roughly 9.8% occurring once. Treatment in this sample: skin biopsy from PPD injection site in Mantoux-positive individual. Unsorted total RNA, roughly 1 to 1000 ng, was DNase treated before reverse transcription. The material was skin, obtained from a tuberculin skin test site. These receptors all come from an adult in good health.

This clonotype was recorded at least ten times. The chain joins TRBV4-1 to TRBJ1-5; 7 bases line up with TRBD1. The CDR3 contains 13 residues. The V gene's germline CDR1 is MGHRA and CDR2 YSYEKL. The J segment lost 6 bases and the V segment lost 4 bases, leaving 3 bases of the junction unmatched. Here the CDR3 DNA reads TGCGCCAGCAGCCCATACAGGGGTCAGCCCCAGCATTTT. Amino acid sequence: CASSPYRGQPQHF.

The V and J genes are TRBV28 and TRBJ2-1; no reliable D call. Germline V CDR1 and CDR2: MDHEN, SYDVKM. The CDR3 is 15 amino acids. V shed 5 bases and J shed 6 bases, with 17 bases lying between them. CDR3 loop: CASSPRQAPPNEQFF. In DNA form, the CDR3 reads TGTGCCAGCAGTCCCCGGCAGGCGCCCCCCAATGAGCAGTTCTTC.

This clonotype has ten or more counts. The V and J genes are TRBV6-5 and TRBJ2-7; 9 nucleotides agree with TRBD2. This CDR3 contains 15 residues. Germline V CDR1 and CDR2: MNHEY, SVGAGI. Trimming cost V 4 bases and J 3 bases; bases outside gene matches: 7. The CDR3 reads CASSSLAGPNYEQYF. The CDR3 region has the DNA TGTGCCAGCAGTTCTCTAGCGGGACCGAACTACGAGCAGTACTTC.

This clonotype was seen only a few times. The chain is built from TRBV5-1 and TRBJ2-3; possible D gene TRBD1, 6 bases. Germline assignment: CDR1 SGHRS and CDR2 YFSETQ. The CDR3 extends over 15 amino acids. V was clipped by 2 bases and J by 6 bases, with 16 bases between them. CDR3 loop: CASSLQGTVGDTQYF. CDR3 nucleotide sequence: TGCGCCAGCAGCTTACAGGGTACCGTAGGTGATACGCAGTATTTT.

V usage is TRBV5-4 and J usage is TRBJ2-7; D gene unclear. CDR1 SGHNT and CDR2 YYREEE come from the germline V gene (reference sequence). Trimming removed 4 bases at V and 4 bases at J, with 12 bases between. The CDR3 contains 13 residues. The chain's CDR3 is CASSLGRSYEQYF. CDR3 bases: TGTGCCAGCAGCCTTGGACGGTCATACGAGCAGTACTTC.

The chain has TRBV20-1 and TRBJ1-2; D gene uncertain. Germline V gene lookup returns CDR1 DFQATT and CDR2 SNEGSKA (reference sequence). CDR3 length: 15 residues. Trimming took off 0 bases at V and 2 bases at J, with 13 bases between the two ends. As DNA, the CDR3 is TGCAGTGCTAGAGAGGAAAAGGTGGAGAACTATGGCTACACCTTC. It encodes CSAREEKVENYGYTF.

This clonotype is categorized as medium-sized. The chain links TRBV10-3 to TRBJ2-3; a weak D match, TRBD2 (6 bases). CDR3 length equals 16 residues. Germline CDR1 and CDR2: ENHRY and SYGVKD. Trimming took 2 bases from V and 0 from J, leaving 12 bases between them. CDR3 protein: CAISEPGRGSTDTQYF. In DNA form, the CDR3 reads TGTGCCATCAGTGAGCCCGGACGGGGGAGCACAGATACGCAGTATTTT.

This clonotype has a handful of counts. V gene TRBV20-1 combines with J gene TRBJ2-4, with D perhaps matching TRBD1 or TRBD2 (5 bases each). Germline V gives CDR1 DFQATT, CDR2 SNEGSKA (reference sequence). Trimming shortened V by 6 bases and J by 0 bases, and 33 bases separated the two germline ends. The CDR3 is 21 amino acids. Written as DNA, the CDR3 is TGCAGTGCACTGGGGGACCAGAGGTTCCCAATCCGCTTCCTAGCCAAAAACATTCAGTACTTC. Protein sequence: CSALGDQRFPIRFLAKNIQYF.

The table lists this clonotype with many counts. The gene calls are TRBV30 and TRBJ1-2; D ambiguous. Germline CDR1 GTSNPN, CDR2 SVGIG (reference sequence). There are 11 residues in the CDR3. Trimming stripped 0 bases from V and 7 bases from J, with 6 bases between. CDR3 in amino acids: CAWSVRGGYTF. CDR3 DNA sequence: TGTGCCTGGAGTGTACGGGGTGGCTACACCTTC.

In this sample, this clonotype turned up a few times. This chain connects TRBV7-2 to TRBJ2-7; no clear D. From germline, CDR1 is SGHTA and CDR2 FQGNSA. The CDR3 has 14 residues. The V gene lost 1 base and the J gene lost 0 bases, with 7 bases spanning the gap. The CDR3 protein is CASSLGASSYEQYF. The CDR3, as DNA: TGTGCCAGCAGCTTAGGAGCGTCCTCCTACGAGCAGTACTTC.

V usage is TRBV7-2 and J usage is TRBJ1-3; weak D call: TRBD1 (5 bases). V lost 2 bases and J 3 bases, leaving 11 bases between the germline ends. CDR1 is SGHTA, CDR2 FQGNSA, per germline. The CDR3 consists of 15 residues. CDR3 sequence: CASSLLGLGGNTIYF. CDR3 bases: TGTGCCAGCAGCTTATTGGGACTCGGTGGAAACACCATATATTTT.

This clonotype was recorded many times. This CDR3 is CASSYWFWDRGYEQYF. In DNA, the CDR3 is TGTGCCAGCAGTTACTGGTTCTGGGACAGGGGCTACGAGCAGTACTTC. The chain links TRBV6-2 or TRBV6-3 to TRBJ2-7; 10 bases line up with TRBD1. Germline lookup yields CDR1 MNHEY and CDR2 SVGEGT. The CDR3 loop spans 16 amino acids. With 1 base clipped from V and 3 bases from J, the junction kept 6 bases outside the gene matches.